This T cell receptor (beta chain) was documented in a study of chemoradiotherapy in HPV16-positive cancers. CDR3 size: 15 residues. The germline CDR1 and CDR2 sequences are SSHAT and FNYEAQ (reference sequence). The V gene lost 5 bases and the J gene lost 4 bases, with 15 bases spanning the gap. Data came from immunoSEQ multiplex PCR; TCRdb stores just in-frame clones and leaves some out. The sample lists tens of thousands of clones, about 86% occurring once. The J gene is TRBJ1-3, the V gene TRBV7-7, with D hard to call. The receptor was derived from a human donor with HPV-associated anogenital cancer. The sample in question was blood, obtained from a patient who underwent chemoradiotherapy. CDR3 bases: TGTGCCAGCAGCCCCCAATCGGGTCCAGGAAACACCATATATTTT. Its protein product is CASSPQSGPGNTIYF.